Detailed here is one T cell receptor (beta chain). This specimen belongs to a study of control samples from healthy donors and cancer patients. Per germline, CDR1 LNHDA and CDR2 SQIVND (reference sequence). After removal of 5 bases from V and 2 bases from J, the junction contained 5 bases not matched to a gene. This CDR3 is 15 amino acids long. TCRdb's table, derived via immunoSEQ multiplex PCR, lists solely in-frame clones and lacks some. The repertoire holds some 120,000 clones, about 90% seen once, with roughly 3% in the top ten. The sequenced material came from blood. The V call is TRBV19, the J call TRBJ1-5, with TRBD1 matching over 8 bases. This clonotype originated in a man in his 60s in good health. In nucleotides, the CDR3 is TGTGCCAGTAGTCAGGGGGCTAGTGGCAATCAGCCCCAGCATTTT. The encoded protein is CASSQGASGNQPQHF.